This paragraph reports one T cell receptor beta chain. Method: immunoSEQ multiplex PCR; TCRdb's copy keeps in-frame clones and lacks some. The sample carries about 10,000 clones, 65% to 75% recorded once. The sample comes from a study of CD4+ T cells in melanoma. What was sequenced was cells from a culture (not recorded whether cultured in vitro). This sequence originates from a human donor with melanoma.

CDR3 sequence (DNA): TGTGCCAGCAGCAGAGGGGGCTACGAGCAGTACTTC. Translating it yields CASSRGGYEQYF. The V and J genes are TRBV6-5 and TRBJ2-7, with D perhaps TRBD1 (6 bases). Deletions cut 6 bases from V and 3 bases from J, with 9 bases between. Germline lookup yields CDR1 MNHEY and CDR2 SVGAGI. The CDR3 is 12 residues long.